The clone carrying this TCR beta chain is deemed medium-sized (0.01 to 0.1%). The antigen remains undetermined. Clones were read by immunoSEQ multiplex PCR, and TCRdb kept only the in-frame ones, dropping some. The sample has just under 80,000 clones, roughly 90% seen once; the top ten hold approximately 5%. This entry belongs to a study of T cell responses to AZD1222 COVID-19 vaccine. Study-wide findings and caveats: Across the whole spike, CD4 TCRs peaked at regions 160-218 and 743-854. Baseline antibody screening turned up just six seropositive AZD1222 recipients. Spike-specific TCR breadth rose after two AZD1222 doses, and depth rose as well.

V lost 4 bases to trimming and J lost 7 bases, with 13 bases between them. The length of the CDR3 is 14 residues. Per germline, CDR1 SGHDN and CDR2 FVKESK. The origin of this receptor is an adult who received the AZD1222 COVID-19 vaccine. The input for sequencing was peripheral blood, taken 28 days after the second AZD1222 dose. The V and J genes are TRBV14 and TRBJ1-4; D might be TRBD1 (5 bases). CDR3 nucleotides: TGTGCCAGCAGCCCCTGGGACGCGGGTGAAAAACTGTTTTTT. Its protein product is CASSPWDAGEKLFF.